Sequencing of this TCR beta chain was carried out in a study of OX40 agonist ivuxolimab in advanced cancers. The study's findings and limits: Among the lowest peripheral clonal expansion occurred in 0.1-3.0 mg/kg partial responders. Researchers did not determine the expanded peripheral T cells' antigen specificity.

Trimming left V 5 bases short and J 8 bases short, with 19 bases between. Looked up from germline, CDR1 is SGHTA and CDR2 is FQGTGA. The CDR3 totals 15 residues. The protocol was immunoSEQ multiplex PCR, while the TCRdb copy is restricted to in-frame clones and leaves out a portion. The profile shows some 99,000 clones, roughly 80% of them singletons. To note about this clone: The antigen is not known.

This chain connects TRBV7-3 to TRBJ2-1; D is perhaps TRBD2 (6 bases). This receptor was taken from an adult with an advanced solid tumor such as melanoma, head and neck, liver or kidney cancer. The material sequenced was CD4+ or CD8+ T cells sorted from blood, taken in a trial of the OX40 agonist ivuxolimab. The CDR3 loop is CASSRGRLANDEQFF. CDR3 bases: TGTGCCAGCAGCCGGGGTAGGCTAGCGAACGATGAGCAGTTCTTC.